This T cell receptor (beta chain) was retrieved from a study of T-cell memory formation after mild COVID-19. TCRdb processed the 5' RACE reads anew with MiXCR; each CDR3 protein has one entry. The table records around 510,000 distinct CDR3 sequences, about 22% of them present only once. This clonotype was seen a few times. Sequenced: PBMCs or a T cell subset sorted from them (not recorded which). The receptor's source is an adult woman who had mild COVID-19 (a few samples of this study predate the infection). Cell type and time point are not known.

CDR3 sequence (DNA): TGCGCCAGCAGCGTCAGCGGGGGGGGATACAATGAGCAGTTCTTC. This encodes CASSVSGGGYNEQFF. The chain joins TRBV5-1 to TRBJ2-1, with 10 bases identical to TRBD2. Germline values: CDR1 SGHRS, CDR2 YFSETQ. Trimming took 4 bases from V and 4 from J; bases not matched to a gene: 5. The CDR3 loop spans 15 amino acids.